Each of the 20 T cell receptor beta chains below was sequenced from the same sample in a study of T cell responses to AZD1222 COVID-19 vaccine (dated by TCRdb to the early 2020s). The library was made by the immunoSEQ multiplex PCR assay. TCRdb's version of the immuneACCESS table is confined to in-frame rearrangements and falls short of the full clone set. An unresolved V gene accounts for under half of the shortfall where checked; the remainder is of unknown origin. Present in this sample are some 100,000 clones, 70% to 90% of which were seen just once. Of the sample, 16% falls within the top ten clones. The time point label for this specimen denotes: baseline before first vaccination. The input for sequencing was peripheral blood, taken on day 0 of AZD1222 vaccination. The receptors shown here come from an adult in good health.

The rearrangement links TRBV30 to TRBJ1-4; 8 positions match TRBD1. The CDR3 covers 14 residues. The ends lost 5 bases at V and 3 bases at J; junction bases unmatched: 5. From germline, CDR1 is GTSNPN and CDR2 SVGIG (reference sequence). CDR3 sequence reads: CAWSRGLANEKLFF. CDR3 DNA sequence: TGTGCCTGGTCCAGGGGGCTCGCTAATGAAAAACTGTTTTTT. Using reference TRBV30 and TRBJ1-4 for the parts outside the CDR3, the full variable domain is SQTIHQWPATLVQPVGSPLSLECTVEGTSNPNLYWYRQAAGRGLQLLFYSVGIGQISSEVPQNLSASRPQDRQFILSSKKLLLSDSGFYLCAWSRGLANEKLFFGSGTQLSVL.

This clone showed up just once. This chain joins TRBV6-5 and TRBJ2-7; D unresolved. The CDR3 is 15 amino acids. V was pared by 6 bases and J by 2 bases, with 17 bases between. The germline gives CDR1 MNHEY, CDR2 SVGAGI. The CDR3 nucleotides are TGTGCCAGCAGCCGATATAGTGGGTCGCCCTACGAGCAGTACTTC. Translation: CASSRYSGSPYEQYF.

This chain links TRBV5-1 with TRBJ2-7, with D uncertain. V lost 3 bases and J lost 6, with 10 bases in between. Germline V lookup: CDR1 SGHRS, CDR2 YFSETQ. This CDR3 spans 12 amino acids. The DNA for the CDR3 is TGCGCCAGCAGCTCAAGTAAGGGCGAGCAGTACTTC. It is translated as CASSSSKGEQYF.

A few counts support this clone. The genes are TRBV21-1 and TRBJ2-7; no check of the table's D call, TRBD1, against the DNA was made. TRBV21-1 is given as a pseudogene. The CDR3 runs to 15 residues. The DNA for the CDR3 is TGTGCCAGCAGCACATGGACAGGGCCCCCGTACGAGCAGTACTTC. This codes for CASSTWTGPPYEQYF.

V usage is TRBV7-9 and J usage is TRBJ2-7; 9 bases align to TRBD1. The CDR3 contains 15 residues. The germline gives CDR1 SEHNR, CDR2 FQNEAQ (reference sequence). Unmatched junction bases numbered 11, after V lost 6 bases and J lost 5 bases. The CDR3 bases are TGTGCCAGCAGGGGACCGGGACAGGGATCCCACGAGCAGTACTTC. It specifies CASRGPGQGSHEQYF.

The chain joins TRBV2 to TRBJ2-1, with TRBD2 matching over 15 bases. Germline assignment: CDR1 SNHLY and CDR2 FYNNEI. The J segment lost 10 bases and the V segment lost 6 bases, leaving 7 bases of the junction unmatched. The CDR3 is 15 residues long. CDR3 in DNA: TGTGCCAGCAGAACCGGGACTAGCGGGAGGCTGGAGCAGTTCTTC. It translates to CASRTGTSGRLEQFF.

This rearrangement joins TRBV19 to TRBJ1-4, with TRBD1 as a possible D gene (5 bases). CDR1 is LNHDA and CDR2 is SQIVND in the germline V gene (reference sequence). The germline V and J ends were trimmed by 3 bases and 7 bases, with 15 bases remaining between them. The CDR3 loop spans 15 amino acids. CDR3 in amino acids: CASSISSHGGEKLFF. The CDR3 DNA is TGTGCCAGTAGTATCAGCTCCCATGGGGGTGAAAAACTGTTTTTT.

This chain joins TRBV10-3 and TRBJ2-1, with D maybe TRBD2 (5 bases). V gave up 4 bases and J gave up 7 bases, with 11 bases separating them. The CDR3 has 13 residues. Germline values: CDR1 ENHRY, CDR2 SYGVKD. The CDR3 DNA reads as TGTGCCATCAGTGCGCCATCGGGGAATGAGCAGTTCTTC. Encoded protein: CAISAPSGNEQFF.

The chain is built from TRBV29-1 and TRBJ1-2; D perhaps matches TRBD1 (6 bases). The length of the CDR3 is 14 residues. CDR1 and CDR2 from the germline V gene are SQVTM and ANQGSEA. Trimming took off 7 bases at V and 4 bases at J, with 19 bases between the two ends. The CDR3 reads CSGSTGHRAYGYTF. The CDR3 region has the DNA TGCAGCGGTTCAACGGGACACCGGGCCTATGGCTACACCTTC.

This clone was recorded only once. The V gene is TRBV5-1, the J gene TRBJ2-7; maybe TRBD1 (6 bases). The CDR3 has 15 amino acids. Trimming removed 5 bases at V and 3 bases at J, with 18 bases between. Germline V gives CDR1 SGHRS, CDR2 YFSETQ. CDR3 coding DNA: TGCGCCAGCAGTTTAGGGACAACTGAGATCTACGAGCAGTACTTC. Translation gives CASSLGTTEIYEQYF.

The CDR3 DNA follows: TGTGCCAGCAGTGACAGTGGCTCCTACGAGCAGTACTTC. It yields the protein CASSDSGSYEQYF. The gene calls are TRBV9 and TRBJ2-7, with a weak D call TRBD1 (5 bases). The germline CDR1 and CDR2 sequences are SGDLS and YYNGEE. V was clipped by 5 bases and J by 0 bases, with 9 bases between them. This CDR3 has 13 residues. The variable domain in full, with the rest retrieved from reference TRBV9 and TRBJ2-7, is DSGVTQTPKHLITATGQRVTLRCSPRSGDLSVYWYQQSLDQGLQFLIQYYNGEERAKGNILERFSAQQFPDLHSELNLSSLELGDSALYFCASSDSGSYEQYFGPGTRLTVT.

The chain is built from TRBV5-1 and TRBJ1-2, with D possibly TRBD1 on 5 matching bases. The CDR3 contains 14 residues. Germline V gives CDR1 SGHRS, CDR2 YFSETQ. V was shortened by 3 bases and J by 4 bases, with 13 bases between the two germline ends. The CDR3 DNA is TGCGCCAGCAGCTACGACTACGGGGGCTATGGCTACACCTTC. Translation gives CASSYDYGGYGYTF.

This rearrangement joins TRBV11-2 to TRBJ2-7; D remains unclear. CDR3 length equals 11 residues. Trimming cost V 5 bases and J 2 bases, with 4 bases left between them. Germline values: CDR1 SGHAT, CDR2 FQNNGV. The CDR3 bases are TGTGCCAGCAGCGCTGCCTACGAGCAGTACTTC. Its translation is CASSAAYEQYF.

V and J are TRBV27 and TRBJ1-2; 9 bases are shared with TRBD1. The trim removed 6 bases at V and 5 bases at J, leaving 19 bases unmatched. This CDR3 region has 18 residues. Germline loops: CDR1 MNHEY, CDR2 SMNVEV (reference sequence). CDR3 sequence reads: CASSLTNRGHGRKYGYTF. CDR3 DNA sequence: TGTGCCAGCAGCCTGACAAACAGGGGGCACGGTCGAAAATATGGCTACACCTTC.

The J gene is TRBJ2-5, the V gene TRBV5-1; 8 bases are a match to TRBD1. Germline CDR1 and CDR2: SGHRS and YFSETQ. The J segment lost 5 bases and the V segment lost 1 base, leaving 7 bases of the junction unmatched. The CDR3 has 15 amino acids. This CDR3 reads CASSLRTGRGETQYF. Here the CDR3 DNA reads TGCGCCAGCAGCTTGCGGACAGGGAGAGGGGAGACCCAGTACTTC.

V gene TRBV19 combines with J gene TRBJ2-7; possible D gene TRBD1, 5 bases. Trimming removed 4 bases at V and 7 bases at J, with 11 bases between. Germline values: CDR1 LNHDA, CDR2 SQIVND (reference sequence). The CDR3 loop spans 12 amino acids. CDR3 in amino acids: CASSRGAGEQYF. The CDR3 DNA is TGTGCCAGTAGTAGGGGCGCCGGAGAGCAGTACTTC.

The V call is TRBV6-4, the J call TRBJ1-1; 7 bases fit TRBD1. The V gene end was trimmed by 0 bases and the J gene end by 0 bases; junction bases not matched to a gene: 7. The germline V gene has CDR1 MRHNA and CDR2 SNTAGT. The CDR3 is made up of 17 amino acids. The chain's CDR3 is CASSDSGTEDMNTEAFF. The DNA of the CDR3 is TGTGCCAGCAGTGACTCCGGGACAGAGGACATGAACACTGAAGCTTTCTTT.

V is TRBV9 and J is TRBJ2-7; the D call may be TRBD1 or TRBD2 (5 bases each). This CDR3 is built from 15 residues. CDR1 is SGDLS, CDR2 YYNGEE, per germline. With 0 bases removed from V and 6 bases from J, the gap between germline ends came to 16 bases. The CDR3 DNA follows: TGTGCCAGCAGCGTAGGAGGGACGATGGGGACCGAGCAGTACTTC. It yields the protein CASSVGGTMGTEQYF.

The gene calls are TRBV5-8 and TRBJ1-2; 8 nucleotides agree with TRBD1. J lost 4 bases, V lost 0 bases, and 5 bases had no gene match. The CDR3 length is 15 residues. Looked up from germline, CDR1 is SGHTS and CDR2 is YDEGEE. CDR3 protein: CASSLVRTGTYGYTF. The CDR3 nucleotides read TGTGCCAGCAGCTTGGTTAGGACAGGGACCTATGGCTACACCTTC.

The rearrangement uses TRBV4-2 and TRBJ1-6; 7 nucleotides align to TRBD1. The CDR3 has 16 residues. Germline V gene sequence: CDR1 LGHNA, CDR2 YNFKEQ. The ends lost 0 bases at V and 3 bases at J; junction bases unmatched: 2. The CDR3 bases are TGTGCCAGCAGCCAAGAAGGGACAGTCTATAATTCACCCCTCCACTTT. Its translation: CASSQEGTVYNSPLHF.